This T cell receptor beta chain originates from a study of cytomegalovirus exposure and HLA in healthy donors. The overall study: About 80 million unique TCRs, all from HLA-typed donors, were included in an early release of the data.

The PCR ran on 60 Vbeta and 13 Jbeta primers. The assay was immunoSEQ multiplex PCR, and TCRdb's table has in-frame clones only and misses some. The table gives 68,000 or so clones; the top ten clones make up 7.5% of it. General study results and limits: In a later analysis, approximately 15,000 TCR beta sequences were associated with HLA alleles at 0.05 false discovery rate. A later analysis showed TCR association rates differing by HLA locus, peaking at DRB1 and lowest at HLA-C.

Note on this clone: The antigen is not known.

The V gene's germline CDR1 is SGHVS and CDR2 FQNEAQ. The CDR3 is made up of 15 amino acids. Losses at the gene ends were 5 bases for V and 2 bases for J; bases not matched to a gene: 5. This clonotype originated in a female donor in good health and CMV-seropositive. The rearrangement uses TRBV7-8 and TRBJ2-5, with TRBD2 matching 10 bases. The sample comprised PBMCs. DNA of the CDR3: TGTGCCAGCAGCCCTTGGACTAGCGGACAAGAGACCCAGTACTTC. This codes for CASSPWTSGQETQYF.